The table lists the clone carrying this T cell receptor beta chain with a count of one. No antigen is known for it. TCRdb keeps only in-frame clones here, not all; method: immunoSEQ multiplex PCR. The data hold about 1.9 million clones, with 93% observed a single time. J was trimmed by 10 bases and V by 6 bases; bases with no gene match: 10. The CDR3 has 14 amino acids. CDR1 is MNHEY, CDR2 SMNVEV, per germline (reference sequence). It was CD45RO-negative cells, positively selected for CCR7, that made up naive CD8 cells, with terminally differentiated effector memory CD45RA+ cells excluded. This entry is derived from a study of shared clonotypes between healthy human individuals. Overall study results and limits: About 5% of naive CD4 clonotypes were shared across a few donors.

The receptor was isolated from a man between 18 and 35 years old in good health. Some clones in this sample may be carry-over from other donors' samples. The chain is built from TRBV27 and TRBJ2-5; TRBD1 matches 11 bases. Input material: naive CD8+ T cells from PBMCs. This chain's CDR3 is CASRGLPGQGVQYF. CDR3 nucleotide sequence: TGTGCCAGCAGAGGTCTTCCGGGACAGGGGGTCCAGTACTTC.